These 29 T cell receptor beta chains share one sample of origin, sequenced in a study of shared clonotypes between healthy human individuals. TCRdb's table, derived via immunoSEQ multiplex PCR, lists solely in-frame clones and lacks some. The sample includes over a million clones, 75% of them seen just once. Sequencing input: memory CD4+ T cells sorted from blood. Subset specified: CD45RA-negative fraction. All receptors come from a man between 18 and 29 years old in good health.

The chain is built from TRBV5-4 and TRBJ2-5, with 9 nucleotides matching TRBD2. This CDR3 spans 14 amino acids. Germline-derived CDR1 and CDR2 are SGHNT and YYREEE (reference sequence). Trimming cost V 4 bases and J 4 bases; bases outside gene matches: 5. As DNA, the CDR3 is TGTGCCAGCAGCCGCGGGGGGGCGGGAGAGACCCAGTACTTC. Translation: CASSRGGAGETQYF.

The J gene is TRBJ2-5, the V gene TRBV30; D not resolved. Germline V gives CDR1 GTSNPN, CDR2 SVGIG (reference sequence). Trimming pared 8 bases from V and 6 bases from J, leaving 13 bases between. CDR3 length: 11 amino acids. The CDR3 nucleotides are TGTGCCGGCTCAACCGTGCAGACCCAGTACTTC. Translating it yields CAGSTVQTQYF.

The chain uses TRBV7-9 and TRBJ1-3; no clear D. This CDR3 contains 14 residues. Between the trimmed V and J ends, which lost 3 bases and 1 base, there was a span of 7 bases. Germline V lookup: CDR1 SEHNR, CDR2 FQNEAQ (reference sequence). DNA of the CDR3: TGTGCCAGCAGCTTCGCGGGTTCTGGAAACACCATATATTTT. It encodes CASSFAGSGNTIYF.

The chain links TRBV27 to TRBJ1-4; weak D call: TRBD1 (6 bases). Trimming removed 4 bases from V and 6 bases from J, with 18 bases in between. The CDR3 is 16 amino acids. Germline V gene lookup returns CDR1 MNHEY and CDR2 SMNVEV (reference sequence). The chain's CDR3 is CASSSDGGGSYEKLFF. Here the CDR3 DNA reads TGTGCCAGCAGTTCCGACGGAGGGGGGTCGTATGAAAAACTGTTTTTT.

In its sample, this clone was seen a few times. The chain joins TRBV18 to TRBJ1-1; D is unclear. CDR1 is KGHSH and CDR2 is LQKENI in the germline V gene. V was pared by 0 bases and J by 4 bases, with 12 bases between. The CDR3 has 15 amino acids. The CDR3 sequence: CASSPPPRRGTEAFF. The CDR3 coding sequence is TGTGCCAGCTCACCACCCCCCCGTCGGGGCACTGAAGCTTTCTTT.

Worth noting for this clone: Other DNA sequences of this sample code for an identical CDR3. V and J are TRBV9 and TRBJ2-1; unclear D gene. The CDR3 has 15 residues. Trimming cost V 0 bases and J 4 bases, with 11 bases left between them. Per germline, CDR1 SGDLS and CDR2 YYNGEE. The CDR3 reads CASSVGSGSYNEQFF. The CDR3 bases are TGTGCCAGCAGCGTAGGATCAGGTAGTTACAATGAGCAGTTCTTC.

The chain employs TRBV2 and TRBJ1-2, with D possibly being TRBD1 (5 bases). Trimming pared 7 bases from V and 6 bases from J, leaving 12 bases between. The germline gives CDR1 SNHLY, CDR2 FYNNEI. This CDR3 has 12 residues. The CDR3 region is CASNGGADGYTF. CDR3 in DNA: TGTGCCAGCAACGGGGGAGCAGATGGCTACACCTTC.

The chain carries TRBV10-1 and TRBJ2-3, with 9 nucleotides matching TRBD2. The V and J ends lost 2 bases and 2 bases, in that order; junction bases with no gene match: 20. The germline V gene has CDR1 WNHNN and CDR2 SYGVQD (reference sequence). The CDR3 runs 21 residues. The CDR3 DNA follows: TGCGCCAGCAGTGAGCCCCCGCATGGGACTAGCCCAAAACCCGACACAGATACGCAGTATTTT. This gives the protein CASSEPPHGTSPKPDTDTQYF.

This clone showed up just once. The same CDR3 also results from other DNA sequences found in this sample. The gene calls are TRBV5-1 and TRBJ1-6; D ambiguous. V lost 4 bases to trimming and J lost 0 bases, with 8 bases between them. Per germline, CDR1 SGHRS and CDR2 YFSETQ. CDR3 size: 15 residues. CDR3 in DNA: TGCGCCAGCAGCCTCGAGAGCTCCTATAATTCACCCCTCCACTTT. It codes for CASSLESSYNSPLHF.

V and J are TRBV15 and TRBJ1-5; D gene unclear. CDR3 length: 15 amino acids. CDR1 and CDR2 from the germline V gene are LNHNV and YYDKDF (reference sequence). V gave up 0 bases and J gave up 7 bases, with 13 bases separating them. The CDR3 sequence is CATSRDRLNRQPQHF. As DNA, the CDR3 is TGTGCCACCAGCAGAGATCGACTTAATAGGCAGCCCCAGCATTTT.

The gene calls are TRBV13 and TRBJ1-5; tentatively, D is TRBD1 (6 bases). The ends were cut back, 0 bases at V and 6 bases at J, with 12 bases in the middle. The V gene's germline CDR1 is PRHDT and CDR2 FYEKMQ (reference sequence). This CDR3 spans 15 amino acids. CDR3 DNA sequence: TGTGCCAGCAGCTTAGGCAGGACAGCAGTTCAGCCCCAGCATTTT. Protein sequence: CASSLGRTAVQPQHF.

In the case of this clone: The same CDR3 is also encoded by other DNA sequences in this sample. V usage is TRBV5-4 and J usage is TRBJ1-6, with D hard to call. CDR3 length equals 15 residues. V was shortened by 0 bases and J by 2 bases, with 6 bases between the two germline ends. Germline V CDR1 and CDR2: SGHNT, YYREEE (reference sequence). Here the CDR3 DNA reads TGTGCCAGCAGCTTGGATAGGCCCTATAATTCACCCCTCCACTTT. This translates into CASSLDRPYNSPLHF.

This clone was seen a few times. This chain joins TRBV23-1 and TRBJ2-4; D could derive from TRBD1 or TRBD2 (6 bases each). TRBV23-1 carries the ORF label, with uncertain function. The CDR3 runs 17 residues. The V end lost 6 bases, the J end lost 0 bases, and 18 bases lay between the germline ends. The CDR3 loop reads CASRLPRGHLAKNIQYF. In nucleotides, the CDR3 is TGCGCCAGCAGGTTACCCCGGGGGCATTTAGCCAAAAACATTCAGTACTTC.

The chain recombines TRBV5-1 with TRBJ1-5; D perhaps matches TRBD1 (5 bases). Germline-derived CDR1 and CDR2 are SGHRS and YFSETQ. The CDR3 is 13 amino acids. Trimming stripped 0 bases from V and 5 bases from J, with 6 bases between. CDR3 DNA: TGCGCCAGCAGCTTGGAGGGGTATCAGCCCCAGCATTTT. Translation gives CASSLEGYQPQHF.

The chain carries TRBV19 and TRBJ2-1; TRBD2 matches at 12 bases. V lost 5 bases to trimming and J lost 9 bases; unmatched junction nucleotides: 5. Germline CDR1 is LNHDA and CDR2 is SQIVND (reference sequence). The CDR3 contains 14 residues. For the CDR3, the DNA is TGTGCCAGTAGTGCTAGCGGGAGGGAGGGTGAGCAGTTCTTC. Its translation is CASSASGREGEQFF.

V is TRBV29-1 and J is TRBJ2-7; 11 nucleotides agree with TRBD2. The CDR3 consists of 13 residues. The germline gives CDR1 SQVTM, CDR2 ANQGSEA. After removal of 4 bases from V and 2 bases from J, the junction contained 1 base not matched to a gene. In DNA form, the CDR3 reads TGCAGCGTTGCGACTAGCGGGACCTACGAGCAGTACTTC. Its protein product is CSVATSGTYEQYF.

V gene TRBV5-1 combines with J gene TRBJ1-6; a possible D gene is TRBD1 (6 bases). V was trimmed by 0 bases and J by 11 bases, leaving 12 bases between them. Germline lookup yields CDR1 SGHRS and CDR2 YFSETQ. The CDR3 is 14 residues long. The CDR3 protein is CASSLDPGAPPLHF. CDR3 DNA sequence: TGCGCCAGCAGCTTGGACCCGGGGGCTCCACCCCTCCACTTT.

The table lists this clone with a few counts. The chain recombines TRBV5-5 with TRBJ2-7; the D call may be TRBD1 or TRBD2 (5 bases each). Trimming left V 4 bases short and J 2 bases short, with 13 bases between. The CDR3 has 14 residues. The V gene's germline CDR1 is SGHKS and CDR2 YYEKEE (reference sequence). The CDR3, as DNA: TGTGCCAGCAGCCGAAGTGAGGGGACCTACGAGCAGTACTTC. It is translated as CASSRSEGTYEQYF.

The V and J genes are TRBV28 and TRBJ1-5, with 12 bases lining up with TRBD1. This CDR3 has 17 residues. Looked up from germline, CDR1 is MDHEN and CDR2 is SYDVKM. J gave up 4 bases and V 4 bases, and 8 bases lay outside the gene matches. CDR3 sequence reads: CASSSLGQGAGNQPQHF. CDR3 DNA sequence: TGTGCCAGCAGTTCCCTGGGACAGGGGGCTGGGAATCAGCCCCAGCATTTT. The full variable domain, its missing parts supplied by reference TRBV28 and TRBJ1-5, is DVKVTQSSRYLVKRTGEKVFLECVQDMDHENMFWYRQDPGLGLRLIYFSYDVKMKEKGDIPEGYSVSREKKERFSLILESASTNQTSMYLCASSSLGQGAGNQPQHFGDGTRLSIL.

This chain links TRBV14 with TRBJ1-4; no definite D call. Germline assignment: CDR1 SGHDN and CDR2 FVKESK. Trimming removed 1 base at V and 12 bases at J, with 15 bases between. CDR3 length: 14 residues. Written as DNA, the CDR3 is TGTGCCAGCAGCCAAGGGAGCGGGCCGGTGGAACTGTTTTTT. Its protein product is CASSQGSGPVELFF.

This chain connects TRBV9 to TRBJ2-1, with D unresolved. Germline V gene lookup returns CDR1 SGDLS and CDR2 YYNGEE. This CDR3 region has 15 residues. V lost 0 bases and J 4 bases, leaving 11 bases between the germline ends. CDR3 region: CASSVGSIPYNEQFF. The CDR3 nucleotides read TGTGCCAGCAGCGTAGGGTCCATCCCTTACAATGAGCAGTTCTTC.

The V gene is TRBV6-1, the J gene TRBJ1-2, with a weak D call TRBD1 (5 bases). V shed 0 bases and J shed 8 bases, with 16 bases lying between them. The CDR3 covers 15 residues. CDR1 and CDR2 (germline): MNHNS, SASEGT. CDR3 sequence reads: CASSEAGRAVGGYTF. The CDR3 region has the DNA TGTGCCAGCAGTGAAGCTGGCAGGGCGGTAGGCGGCTACACCTTC.

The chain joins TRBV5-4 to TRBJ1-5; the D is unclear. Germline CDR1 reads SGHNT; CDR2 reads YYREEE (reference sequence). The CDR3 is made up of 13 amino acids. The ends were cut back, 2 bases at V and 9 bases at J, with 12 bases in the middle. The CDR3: CASSLSEKGPQHF. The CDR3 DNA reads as TGTGCCAGCAGCTTATCTGAAAAAGGGCCCCAGCATTTT.

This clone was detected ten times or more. CDR3 amino acids: CASSPRGSGGWEQYF. The CDR3 DNA sequence: TGTGCCAGCAGTCCTCGCGGTAGCGGGGGGTGGGAGCAGTACTTC. The V and J genes are TRBV6-6 and TRBJ2-7, with TRBD2 matching 10 bases. The trim removed 5 bases at V and 7 bases at J, leaving 11 bases unmatched. Germline loops: CDR1 MNHNY, CDR2 SVGAGI (reference sequence). This CDR3 comprises 15 residues.

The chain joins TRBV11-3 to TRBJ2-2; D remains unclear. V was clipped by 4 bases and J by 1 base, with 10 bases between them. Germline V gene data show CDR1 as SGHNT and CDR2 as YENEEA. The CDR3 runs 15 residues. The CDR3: CASSSPWGNTGELFF. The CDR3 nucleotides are TGTGCCAGCAGCTCCCCGTGGGGGAACACCGGGGAGCTGTTTTTT. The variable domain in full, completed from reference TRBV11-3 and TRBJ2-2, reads EAGVVQSPRYKIIEKKQPVAFWCNPISGHNTLYWYLQNLGQGPELLIRYENEEAVDDSQLPKDRFSAERLKGVDSTLKIQPAELGDSAVYLCASSSPWGNTGELFFGEGSRLTVL.

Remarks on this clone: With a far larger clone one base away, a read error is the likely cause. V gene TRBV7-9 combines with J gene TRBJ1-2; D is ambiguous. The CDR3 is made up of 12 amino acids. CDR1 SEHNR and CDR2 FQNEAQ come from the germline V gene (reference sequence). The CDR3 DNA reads TGTACCAGCAGCATAGACACCAATGGCTACACCTTC. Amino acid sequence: CTSSIDTNGYTF.

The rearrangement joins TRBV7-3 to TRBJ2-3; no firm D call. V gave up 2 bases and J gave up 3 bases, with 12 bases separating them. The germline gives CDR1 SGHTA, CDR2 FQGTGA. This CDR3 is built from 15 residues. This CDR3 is CASSLDGSGTDTQYF. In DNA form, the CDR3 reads TGTGCCAGCAGCTTAGATGGGTCAGGAACAGATACGCAGTATTTT.

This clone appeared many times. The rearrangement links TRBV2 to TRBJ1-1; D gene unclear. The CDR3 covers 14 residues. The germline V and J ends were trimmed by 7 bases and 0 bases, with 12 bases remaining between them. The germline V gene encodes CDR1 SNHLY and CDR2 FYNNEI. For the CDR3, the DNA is TGTGCCAGCACCCGGACGGCTGTGAACACTGAAGCTTTCTTT. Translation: CASTRTAVNTEAFF.

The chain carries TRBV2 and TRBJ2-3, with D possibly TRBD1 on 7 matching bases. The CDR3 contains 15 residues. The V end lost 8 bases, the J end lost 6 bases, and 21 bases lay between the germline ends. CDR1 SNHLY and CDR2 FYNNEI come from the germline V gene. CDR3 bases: TGTGCCAGCGGCCAAGGCGGCGGGACAGCGGATACGCAGTATTTT. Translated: CASGQGGGTADTQYF.